Presented here are 27 T cell receptor beta chains from one specimen sequenced in a study of blood T cell repertoires in COVID-19. Measured with immunoSEQ multiplex PCR; TCRdb has only the in-frame clones, and not every one. This table has more than 55,000 clones, around 87% appearing once. Specimen: peripheral blood. The receptors were gathered from a woman aged 55-70 years with COVID-19, enrolled during active disease.

The genes are TRBV30 and TRBJ1-2; 7 nucleotides match TRBD1. The V gene end was trimmed by 7 bases and the J gene end by 3 bases; junction bases not matched to a gene: 5. Germline CDR1 and CDR2: GTSNPN and SVGIG (reference sequence). CDR3 length: 12 amino acids. CDR3 sequence reads: CAFYRGDYGYTF. The CDR3 DNA reads as TGTGCCTTCTACAGGGGTGACTATGGCTACACCTTC.

The chain is built from TRBV5-4 and TRBJ1-6, with 7 nucleotides matching TRBD1. Per germline, CDR1 SGHNT and CDR2 YYREEE (reference sequence). This CDR3 is 12 amino acids long. V gave up 4 bases and J gave up 9 bases; unmatched junction bases: 1. DNA of the CDR3: TGTGCCAGCAGCCGGGACAGTTCACCCCTCCACTTT. It encodes CASSRDSSPLHF.

This chain connects TRBV27 to TRBJ2-7, with a possible D match to TRBD1 (5 bases). The CDR3 sequence is 13 residues long. The ends were cut back, 5 bases at V and 1 base at J, with 9 bases in the middle. Germline V gives CDR1 MNHEY, CDR2 SMNVEV (reference sequence). The CDR3, as DNA: TGTGCCAGCAGTCAGGGTGTTTCCTACGAGCAGTACTTC. It specifies CASSQGVSYEQYF.

The V call is TRBV19, the J call TRBJ2-5, with 7 bases lining up with TRBD2. Germline V gene data show CDR1 as LNHDA and CDR2 as SQIVND (reference sequence). CDR3 size: 14 residues. With V trimmed by 3 bases and J by 4 bases, 5 bases remained unmatched. CDR3 sequence (DNA): TGTGCCAGTAGTATGGGGGAGGGCCGAGAGACCCAGTACTTC. This encodes CASSMGEGRETQYF.

V gene TRBV6-2 or TRBV6-3 combines with J gene TRBJ2-3, with a weak D call TRBD1 (6 bases). With 2 bases removed from V and 1 base from J, the gap between germline ends came to 13 bases. Germline lookup yields CDR1 MNHEY and CDR2 SVGEGT. The length of the CDR3 is 16 residues. CDR3 residues: CASSYGTPGGTDTQYF. The CDR3 DNA reads as TGTGCCAGCAGTTACGGGACCCCAGGGGGCACAGATACGCAGTATTTT.

The chain couples TRBV7-8 to TRBJ1-1; D ambiguous. Germline V CDR1 and CDR2: SGHVS, FQNEAQ. V gave up 2 bases and J gave up 1 base, with 11 bases separating them. CDR3 size: 15 residues. The CDR3, as DNA: TGTGCCAGCAGCTTATCTCGTGGAGGGAACACTGAAGCTTTCTTT. Its protein product is CASSLSRGGNTEAFF. Full variable domain (rest looked up from reference TRBV7-8 and TRBJ1-1): GAGVSQSPRYKVAKRGQDVALRCDPISGHVSLFWYQQALGQGPEFLTYFQNEAQLDKSGLPSDRFFAERPEGSVSTLKIQRTQQEDSAVYLCASSLSRGGNTEAFFGQGTRLTVV.

V gene TRBV27 combines with J gene TRBJ2-2, with a weak D call TRBD2 (6 bases). The germline gives CDR1 MNHEY, CDR2 SMNVEV (reference sequence). Trimming took off 5 bases at V and 3 bases at J, with 10 bases between the two ends. This CDR3 spans 14 amino acids. CDR3 in DNA: TGTGCCAGCAGTCCGGGACTTTACACCGGGGAGCTGTTTTTT. Translation gives CASSPGLYTGELFF.

The V gene is TRBV27, the J gene TRBJ2-1; 14 nucleotides align to TRBD2. V shed 4 bases and J 9 bases; nucleotides not matched to a gene: 8. The CDR3 consists of 16 residues. CDR1 and CDR2 from the germline V gene are MNHEY and SMNVEV (reference sequence). The CDR3 sequence is CASSSPTSGRGGEQFF. Written as DNA, the CDR3 is TGTGCCAGCAGTTCCCCGACTAGCGGGAGGGGGGGTGAGCAGTTCTTC.

The chain has TRBV27 and TRBJ2-7; a weak D match, TRBD1 (5 bases). Germline CDR1 MNHEY, CDR2 SMNVEV (reference sequence). This CDR3 region has 12 residues. V dropped 7 bases and J dropped 2 bases, with 9 bases sitting between them. CDR3 sequence reads: CASKGQTYEQYF. The DNA of the CDR3 is TGTGCCAGCAAGGGGCAGACCTACGAGCAGTACTTC.

This clone appeared a few times. The CDR3: CSVGGGLAYEQYF. CDR3 sequence (DNA): TGCAGCGTTGGAGGCGGGTTAGCCTACGAGCAGTACTTC. The chain recombines TRBV29-1 with TRBJ2-7, with a weak D call TRBD2 (5 bases). The CDR3 is made up of 13 amino acids. V was trimmed by 4 bases and J by 2 bases, leaving 12 bases between them. The germline V gene encodes CDR1 SQVTM and CDR2 ANQGSEA.

This clone was counted once. The chain links TRBV7-2 to TRBJ1-6; TRBD1 matches 8 bases. The CDR3 has 16 amino acids. The J segment lost 7 bases and the V segment lost 1 base, leaving 6 bases of the junction unmatched. Germline V gene lookup returns CDR1 SGHTA and CDR2 FQGNSA. The CDR3 reads CASSLGPGGKNSPLHF. CDR3 coding DNA: TGTGCCAGCAGCTTAGGGCCAGGGGGCAAGAATTCACCCCTCCACTTT.

This sequence joins TRBV24-1 and TRBJ1-3; 8 bases are shared with TRBD1. The ends lost 3 bases at V and 3 bases at J; junction bases unmatched: 6. CDR1 KGHDR and CDR2 SFDVKD come from the germline V gene. The CDR3 length is 16 residues. Written as DNA, the CDR3 is TGTGCCACCAGTGATCCTCAGGGGGCTGGTGGAAACACCATATATTTT. Its translation: CATSDPQGAGGNTIYF.

This chain links TRBV7-9 with TRBJ2-7; maybe TRBD1 (6 bases). This CDR3 region has 12 residues. Germline CDR1 and CDR2: SEHNR and FQNEAQ (reference sequence). Trimming shortened V by 5 bases and J by 3 bases, and 8 bases separated the two germline ends. The chain's CDR3 is CASSIQGYEQYF. In DNA, the CDR3 is TGTGCCAGCAGCATACAGGGCTACGAGCAGTACTTC.

The chain employs TRBV6-2 or TRBV6-3 and TRBJ1-1; D unresolved. Germline V gene data show CDR1 as MNHEY and CDR2 as SVGEGT. V shed 6 bases and J shed 1 base, with 9 bases lying between them. The CDR3 has 13 amino acids. The CDR3 DNA sequence: TGTGCCAGCAGCCCGGGCCAGAACACTGAAGCTTTCTTT. Encoded protein: CASSPGQNTEAFF.

The chain has TRBV6-4 and TRBJ1-2; TRBD1 agrees at 7 bases. CDR1 is MRHNA and CDR2 is SNTAGT in the germline V gene. The CDR3 spans 15 residues. The J segment lost 5 bases and the V segment lost 3 bases, leaving 9 bases of the junction unmatched. The DNA for the CDR3 is TGTGCCAGCAGTGATTCGGGACAGTCCCGATATGGCTACACCTTC. Its protein product is CASSDSGQSRYGYTF.

The rearrangement joins TRBV5-5 to TRBJ1-2, with 10 bases that match TRBD1. This CDR3 spans 16 amino acids. Germline V gene sequence: CDR1 SGHKS, CDR2 YYEKEE (reference sequence). V lost 5 bases and J lost 2; bases outside the gene matches: 9. Here the CDR3 DNA reads TGTGCCAGCAGGCCTACCGGGACAGGGGAGAACTATGGCTACACCTTC. This translates into CASRPTGTGENYGYTF.

V usage is TRBV6-5 and J usage is TRBJ2-1; the match to TRBD1 covers 7 bases. This CDR3 has 15 residues. V lost 7 bases and J lost 5; bases outside the gene matches: 11. Germline lookup yields CDR1 MNHEY and CDR2 SVGAGI. The CDR3 DNA is TGTGCCAGCACTCTAAGGGGGCGGGCTCACAATGAGCAGTTCTTC. Protein: CASTLRGRAHNEQFF.

The rearrangement links TRBV28 to TRBJ2-7; 11 bases align to TRBD2. The CDR3 sequence is 16 residues long. V lost 4 bases to trimming and J lost 1 base; unmatched junction nucleotides: 6. Germline CDR1 and CDR2: MDHEN and SYDVKM. In DNA, the CDR3 is TGTGCCAGCAGTTCTCTTAGCGGGAGGGCTTCCTACGAGCAGTACTTC. Amino acids: CASSSLSGRASYEQYF.

V and J are TRBV5-6 and TRBJ2-7; D gene uncertain. This CDR3 is 13 amino acids long. Germline V gives CDR1 SGHDT, CDR2 YYEEEE. V lost 5 bases, J lost 0 bases, and 9 bases lay in between. DNA of the CDR3: TGTGCCAGCAGTTTTGGGCGCTCCTACGAGCAGTACTTC. Translated, it gives CASSFGRSYEQYF.

The J gene is TRBJ1-5, the V gene TRBV28, with D unclear. Trimming shortened V by 10 bases and J by 4 bases, and 17 bases separated the two germline ends. The V gene's germline CDR1 is MDHEN and CDR2 SYDVKM. The CDR3 runs to 14 residues. CDR3 coding DNA: TGTGCCACCACCGGGGTACTACGTAATCAGCCCCAGCATTTT. Encoded protein: CATTGVLRNQPQHF.

The gene calls are TRBV7-2 and TRBJ1-5, with TRBD1 identical over 7 bases. The ends lost 8 bases at V and 3 bases at J; junction bases unmatched: 4. Per the germline V gene, CDR1 is SGHTA and CDR2 is FQGNSA. CDR3 length equals 13 residues. Here the CDR3 DNA reads TGTGCCAGCGGCGACAGGGTCAATCAGCCCCAGCATTTT. This sequence encodes CASGDRVNQPQHF.

V and J are TRBV5-1 and TRBJ1-1; 9 bases agree with TRBD1. This CDR3 is built from 17 residues. Germline lookup yields CDR1 SGHRS and CDR2 YFSETQ. The trim removed 0 bases at V and 1 base at J, leaving 7 bases unmatched. The CDR3 spells CASSLDEQGARNTEAFF. In DNA form, the CDR3 reads TGCGCCAGCAGCTTGGATGAACAGGGGGCGCGGAACACTGAAGCTTTCTTT.

The chain is built from TRBV30 and TRBJ2-1; TRBD2 is a possible D gene (7 bases). The CDR3 runs 16 residues. Trimming pared 4 bases from V and 2 bases from J, leaving 18 bases between. The germline CDR1 and CDR2 sequences are GTSNPN and SVGIG (reference sequence). The DNA of the CDR3 is TGTGCCTGGACCCAAAGGGGGGGAGGGCCCTACAATGAGCAGTTCTTC. Its protein is CAWTQRGGGPYNEQFF.

The CDR3 loop reads CASRLGGEKLFF. The CDR3 DNA is TGTGCCAGTAGGCTTGGGGGGGAAAAACTGTTTTTT. The chain links TRBV19 to TRBJ1-4, with D perhaps TRBD1 (5 bases). There are 12 residues in the CDR3. CDR1 is LNHDA, CDR2 SQIVND, per germline (reference sequence). V lost 6 bases and J lost 8, with 10 bases in between.

V usage is TRBV12-3 or TRBV12-4 and J usage is TRBJ2-2; D not resolved. Trimming left V 7 bases short and J 6 bases short, with 6 bases between. The CDR3 is 11 residues long. Here the CDR3 DNA reads TGTGCCAGCACCCGTTCCGGGGAGCTGTTTTTT. It yields the protein CASTRSGELFF.

The chain uses TRBV4-1 and TRBJ2-3, with TRBD2 matching over 7 bases. The CDR3 runs 15 residues. J was trimmed by 3 bases and V by 4 bases; bases with no gene match: 7. Germline V gives CDR1 MGHRA, CDR2 YSYEKL. CDR3 loop: CASSPYSGGTDTQYF. CDR3 DNA: TGCGCCAGCAGCCCCTATTCGGGAGGTACAGATACGCAGTATTTT.

The chain has TRBV18 and TRBJ2-5; no firm D call. The CDR3 has 10 amino acids. V was shortened by 6 bases and J by 5 bases, with 4 bases between the two germline ends. Germline CDR1 reads KGHSH; CDR2 reads LQKENI. The CDR3 loop reads CASSGETQYF. The CDR3 nucleotides are TGTGCCAGCTCCGGGGAGACCCAGTACTTC.